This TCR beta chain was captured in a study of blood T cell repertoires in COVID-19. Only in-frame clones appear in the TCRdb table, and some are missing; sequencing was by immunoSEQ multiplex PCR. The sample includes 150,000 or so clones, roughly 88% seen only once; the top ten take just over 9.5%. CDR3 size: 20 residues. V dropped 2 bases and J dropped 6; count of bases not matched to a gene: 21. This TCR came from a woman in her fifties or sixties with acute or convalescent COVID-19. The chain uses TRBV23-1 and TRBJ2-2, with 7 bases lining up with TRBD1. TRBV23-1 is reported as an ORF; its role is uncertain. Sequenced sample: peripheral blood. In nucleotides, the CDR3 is TGCGCCAGCAGTCAAAACGTGGTTTGGGCAGGGGGAAAGTTGGCCGGGGAGCTGTTTTTT. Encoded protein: CASSQNVVWAGGKLAGELFF.